Below are 20 T cell receptor beta chains sequenced from a single sample in a study of beta chain features in type 1 diabetes. For these TCRs, the target antigens are not known. Study results and caveats: For Type 1 diabetes patients, all four CD4+ subsets carried TCRB CDR3s that were moderately but significantly shorter.

The isolated RNA, all of it, was reverse transcribed, so expressed TCRB transcripts were what got sequenced. TCRdb's table, derived via immunoSEQ multiplex PCR, lists solely in-frame clones and lacks some. The table has a few hundred thousand clones, around 24% seen once; the top ten hold more than 0.009%. Sequenced sample: naive CD4+ T cells from blood. The receptor set was obtained from a woman aged 25 to 45 with type 1 diabetes.

V and J are TRBV5-1 and TRBJ1-2, with D possibly being TRBD1 (6 bases). Per germline, CDR1 SGHRS and CDR2 YFSETQ. This CDR3 region has 15 residues. V was cut by 4 bases and J by 2 bases, with 15 bases left in between. The DNA of the CDR3 is TGCGCCAGCAGCCTGGGCGACAGGATCAACTATGGCTACACCTTC. Protein sequence: CASSLGDRINYGYTF.

The rearrangement joins TRBV6-5 to TRBJ2-7, with 9 nucleotides matching TRBD1. Germline V gene data show CDR1 as MNHEY and CDR2 as SVGAGI. J lost 1 base, V lost 5 bases, and 3 bases had no gene match. This CDR3 comprises 14 residues. The CDR3 is CASSTDRGSYEQYF. CDR3 sequence (DNA): TGTGCCAGCAGTACGGACAGGGGTTCCTACGAGCAGTACTTC.

V usage is TRBV5-4 and J usage is TRBJ1-4; D gene ambiguous. Germline V lookup: CDR1 SGHNT, CDR2 YYREEE (reference sequence). With 3 bases removed from V and 5 bases from J, the gap between germline ends came to 5 bases. The CDR3 sequence is 12 residues long. The CDR3 region is CASSSSNEKLFF. The CDR3 DNA reads as TGTGCCAGCAGCTCTTCCAATGAAAAACTGTTTTTT.

This clone was observed a handful of times. The chain links TRBV28 to TRBJ2-5; a weak D match, TRBD2 (6 bases). Germline V CDR1 and CDR2: MDHEN, SYDVKM. The CDR3 has 16 amino acids. With 6 bases removed from V and 2 bases from J, the gap between germline ends came to 19 bases. CDR3 protein: CASRSEGIAGQETQYF. DNA of the CDR3: TGTGCCAGCAGGTCAGAGGGGATTGCGGGGCAAGAGACCCAGTACTTC.

CDR3 sequence reads: CASSPVGSGANVLTF. CDR3 sequence (DNA): TGTGCCAGCTCACCAGTAGGGAGCGGGGCCAACGTCCTGACTTTC. The genes are TRBV18 and TRBJ2-6, with D tentatively TRBD2 (5 bases). This CDR3 comprises 15 residues. V was trimmed by 2 bases and J by 4 bases, leaving 9 bases between them. From germline, CDR1 is KGHSH and CDR2 LQKENI.

The chain is built from TRBV27 and TRBJ1-1; D gene unclear. The germline V gene has CDR1 MNHEY and CDR2 SMNVEV (reference sequence). V lost 0 bases and J 1 base, leaving 6 bases between the germline ends. This CDR3 region has 14 residues. The DNA of the CDR3 is TGTGCCAGCAGTTTATCTGTCCAGAACACTGAAGCTTTCTTT. This sequence encodes CASSLSVQNTEAFF.

This clone was observed a few times. The chain has TRBV5-4 and TRBJ2-3, with D unclear. The CDR3 runs to 12 residues. From germline, CDR1 is SGHNT and CDR2 YYREEE (reference sequence). Trimming took 5 bases from V and 0 from J, leaving 4 bases between them. CDR3 amino acids: CASRSSTDTQYF. In DNA, the CDR3 is TGTGCCAGCAGATCTAGCACAGATACGCAGTATTTT.

This sequence joins TRBV4-2 and TRBJ2-1; no reliable D call. Germline CDR1 reads LGHNA; CDR2 reads YNFKEQ. Trimming removed 1 base from V and 7 bases from J, with 8 bases in between. There are 13 residues in the CDR3. CDR3 DNA sequence: TGTGCCAGCAGCCAAGGCGCTCCAAATGAGCAGTTCTTC. Encoded protein: CASSQGAPNEQFF.

This clone came up a few times. The chain recombines TRBV30 with TRBJ2-7; 11 bases fit TRBD1. CDR1 is GTSNPN, CDR2 SVGIG, per germline (reference sequence). The CDR3 runs 14 residues. V was pared by 3 bases and J by 2 bases, with 3 bases of the junction left unmatched. This CDR3 is CAWSGTGGPYEQYF. For the CDR3, the DNA is TGTGCCTGGAGCGGGACAGGGGGTCCCTACGAGCAGTACTTC.

The rearrangement joins TRBV11-2 to TRBJ2-5; TRBD1 aligns across 7 bases. V lost 6 bases, J lost 4 bases, and 2 bases stayed unmatched. Germline V CDR1 and CDR2: SGHAT, FQNNGV. The CDR3 consists of 12 residues. Written as DNA, the CDR3 is TGTGCCAGCAGTCGGGACAGAGAGACCCAGTACTTC. Translated: CASSRDRETQYF.

This clone was seen a few times. The chain links TRBV29-1 to TRBJ1-2; maybe TRBD1 (5 bases). V lost 3 bases and J lost 0, with 20 bases in between. The CDR3 consists of 17 residues. Germline V gene data show CDR1 as SQVTM and CDR2 as ANQGSEA. The CDR3 here is CSVEHLFGGSANYGYTF. CDR3 bases: TGCAGCGTTGAGCATTTATTCGGGGGATCAGCTAACTATGGCTACACCTTC.

This clone was counted between two and nine times. The chain carries TRBV19 and TRBJ1-5, with D hard to call. V was trimmed by 3 bases and J by 5 bases, leaving 17 bases between them. Germline values: CDR1 LNHDA, CDR2 SQIVND (reference sequence). The CDR3 loop spans 16 amino acids. CDR3 protein: CASSITLAREDQPQHF. The CDR3 DNA follows: TGTGCCAGTAGTATCACCCTAGCCCGGGAGGATCAGCCCCAGCATTTT.

The gene calls are TRBV15 and TRBJ2-7; TRBD2 agrees at 8 bases. The CDR3 is 14 residues long. Germline V lookup: CDR1 LNHNV, CDR2 YYDKDF (reference sequence). V was pared by 5 bases and J by 3 bases, with 6 bases of the junction left unmatched. CDR3 sequence reads: CATSRLSGSYEQYF. CDR3 sequence (DNA): TGTGCCACCAGCCGTTTAAGCGGGAGCTACGAGCAGTACTTC.

This clone was seen a handful of times. The chain has TRBV21-1 and TRBJ1-5. TRBV21-1 is termed a pseudogene. The CDR3 consists of 16 residues. CDR3 DNA sequence: TGTGCCAGCAGCAAAAAACCGGGGTATCGCAATCAGCCCCAGCATTTT. Its translation is CASSKKPGYRNQPQHF.

The rearrangement links TRBV7-2 to TRBJ2-1; 8 positions match TRBD2. The CDR3 length is 15 residues. V dropped 2 bases and J dropped 3; count of bases not matched to a gene: 3. The germline gives CDR1 SGHTA, CDR2 FQGNSA. CDR3 in DNA: TGTGCCAGCAGCTTAAAGAGCGGGAGCTACAATGAGCAGTTCTTC. Its translation: CASSLKSGSYNEQFF.

This clone showed up just a few times. The V call is TRBV18, the J call TRBJ2-7; the D gene is possibly TRBD1 (5 bases). CDR3 length: 15 amino acids. Deletions cut 3 bases from V and 0 bases from J, with 12 bases between. Germline V CDR1 and CDR2: KGHSH, LQKENI. The CDR3 sequence is CASSPGQLSSYEQYF. Here the CDR3 DNA reads TGTGCCAGCTCACCGGGGCAATTAAGCTCCTACGAGCAGTACTTC.

With regard to this clone: Other DNA sequences in this sample translate to the same CDR3. The CDR3 sequence is CASSLGDRHQETQYF. CDR3 sequence (DNA): TGCGCCAGCAGCTTGGGGGACAGGCATCAAGAGACCCAGTACTTC. The chain couples TRBV5-1 to TRBJ2-5; 8 positions match TRBD1. The CDR3 contains 15 residues. CDR1 and CDR2 from the germline V gene are SGHRS and YFSETQ. With 0 bases clipped from V and 2 bases from J, the junction kept 3 bases outside the gene matches.

The V gene is TRBV4-1, the J gene TRBJ1-5; weak D call: TRBD1 (5 bases). Trimming stripped 5 bases from V and 3 bases from J, with 17 bases between. The length of the CDR3 is 16 residues. The germline gives CDR1 MGHRA, CDR2 YSYEKL. The CDR3 protein is CASSTRGGVDNQPQHF. The CDR3 DNA sequence: TGCGCCAGCAGCACCCGGGGCGGGGTGGACAATCAGCCCCAGCATTTT.

This chain joins TRBV7-9 and TRBJ2-5; D is possibly TRBD1 (6 bases). The germline V and J ends were trimmed by 4 bases and 4 bases, with 13 bases remaining between them. Germline CDR1 and CDR2: SEHNR and FQNEAQ (reference sequence). The CDR3 extends over 14 amino acids. In DNA, the CDR3 is TGTGCCAGCAGCTCGCAGGGGTACATAGAGACCCAGTACTTC. Translating gives CASSSQGYIETQYF.

This clone was detected only a few times. The chain links TRBV5-6 to TRBJ1-2; TRBD1 matches at 9 bases. Germline CDR1 SGHDT, CDR2 YYEEEE. This CDR3 spans 15 amino acids. Trimming removed 3 bases from V and 7 bases from J; junction bases left unmatched: 10. The CDR3 protein is CASSWWDRERGGYTF. As DNA, the CDR3 is TGTGCCAGCAGCTGGTGGGACAGGGAAAGGGGTGGCTACACCTTC.